This T cell receptor (beta chain) was identified during a study of cytomegalovirus exposure and HLA in healthy donors. It was with 60 Vbeta and 13 Jbeta primers that the PCR ran. The data were produced by immunoSEQ multiplex PCR, yet TCRdb's version contains in-frame clones alone and is incomplete. The sample carries 250,000 to 350,000 clones, around 80% recorded once. Whole-study findings and limits: In vitro confirmation showed three CMV-associated chains to be CMV antigen specific. Reportedly, a later analysis found an Asian-associated ancestry cluster had fewer N-insertions than the roughly 700-donor mean.

About this clone: Its antigen remains unknown.

The sequencing sample was made of PBMCs. This clonotype originated in a girl aged 2-15 years in good health and CMV-seronegative.

Written as DNA, the CDR3 is TGTGCCAGTAGTATTTCTCCTAGCGGGAGACACAATGAGCAGTTCTTC. Translation gives CASSISPSGRHNEQFF. The chain uses TRBV19 and TRBJ2-1; 10 nucleotides match TRBD2. The CDR3 consists of 16 residues. Germline trimming cut 3 bases from V and 5 bases from J; bases unmatched to any gene: 7. Germline loops: CDR1 LNHDA, CDR2 SQIVND (reference sequence).